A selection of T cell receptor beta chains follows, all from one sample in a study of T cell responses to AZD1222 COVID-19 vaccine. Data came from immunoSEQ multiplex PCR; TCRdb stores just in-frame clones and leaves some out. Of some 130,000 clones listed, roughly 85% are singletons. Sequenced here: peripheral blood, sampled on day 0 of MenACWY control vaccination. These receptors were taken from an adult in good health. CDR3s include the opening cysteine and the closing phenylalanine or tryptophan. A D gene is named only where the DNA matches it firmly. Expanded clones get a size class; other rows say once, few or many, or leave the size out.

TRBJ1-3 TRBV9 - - CASSGGGNTIYF TGTGCCAGCAGCGGGGGCGGAAACACCATATATTTT
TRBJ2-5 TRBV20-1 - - CSASVWQGGGETQYF TGCAGTGCTAGTGTTTGGCAGGGAGGTGGAGAGACCCAGTACTTC
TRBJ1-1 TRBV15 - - CATSKGGGTEAFF TGTGCCACCAGCAAGGGGGGAGGCACTGAAGCTTTCTTT
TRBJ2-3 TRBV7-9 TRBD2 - CASSPGTSGEADTQYF TGTGCCAGCAGCCCAGGTACTAGCGGGGAGGCAGATACGCAGTATTTT
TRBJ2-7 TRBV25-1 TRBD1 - CASSVRGTGLYEQYF TGTGCCAGCAGTGTCCGCGGGACAGGTCTCTACGAGCAGTACTTC
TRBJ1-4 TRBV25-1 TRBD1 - CASTRTGTANEKLFF TGTGCCAGCACCCGAACCGGGACAGCTAATGAAAAACTGTTTTTT
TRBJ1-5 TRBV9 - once CASSRGSNQPQHF TGTGCCAGCAGCCGGGGTAGCAATCAGCCCCAGCATTTT
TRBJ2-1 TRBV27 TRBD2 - CASSPRTSTSSYNEQFF TGTGCCAGCAGTCCCCGGACTAGCACTAGCTCCTACAATGAGCAGTTCTTC
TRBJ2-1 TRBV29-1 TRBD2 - CSVEEAGGNEQFF TGCAGCGTTGAAGAAGCGGGAGGTAATGAGCAGTTCTTC
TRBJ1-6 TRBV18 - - CASSRLDSPLHF TGTGCCAGCTCACGGCTGGATTCACCCCTCCACTTT
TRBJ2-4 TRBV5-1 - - CASSLEVGWNIQYF TGCGCCAGCAGCTTGGAGGTAGGGTGGAACATTCAGTACTTC
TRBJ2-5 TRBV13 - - CASSLLGDRLETQYF TGTGCCAGCAGCTTATTGGGAGATCGGCTGGAGACCCAGTACTTC
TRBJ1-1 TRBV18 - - CASLGESAAFF TGTGCCAGCCTCGGAGAATCCGCAGCTTTCTTT
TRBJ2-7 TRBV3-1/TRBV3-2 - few CASSQELGRSSYEQYF TGTGCCAGCAGCCAAGAGTTGGGCAGAAGCTCCTACGAGCAGTACTTC
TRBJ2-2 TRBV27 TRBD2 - CASSSASGRVNTGELFF TGTGCCAGCAGTTCGGCTAGCGGGAGGGTAAACACCGGGGAGCTGTTTTTT